This T cell receptor beta chain was obtained from a study of T cell changes during pregnancy in multiple sclerosis. CDR1 is LGHNA and CDR2 is YSLEER in the germline V gene. V shed 1 base and J shed 0 bases, with 15 bases lying between them. The CDR3 totals 17 residues. Sequencing used immunoSEQ multiplex PCR; TCRdb keeps in-frame clones, though not all of them. Among some 83,000 clones listed, roughly nine tenths were seen once. The genes are TRBV4-3 and TRBJ1-2, with D unresolved. The specimen was PBMCs, collected in the first trimester of pregnancy. This TCR was recovered from a female donor in good health, serving as a control in a pregnancy study. Some clones in this sample may be carry-over from other donors' samples. The CDR3 is CASSQGPSGLTNYGYTF. The CDR3 region has the DNA TGCGCCAGCAGCCAAGGGCCTTCAGGTTTGACTAACTATGGCTACACCTTC.